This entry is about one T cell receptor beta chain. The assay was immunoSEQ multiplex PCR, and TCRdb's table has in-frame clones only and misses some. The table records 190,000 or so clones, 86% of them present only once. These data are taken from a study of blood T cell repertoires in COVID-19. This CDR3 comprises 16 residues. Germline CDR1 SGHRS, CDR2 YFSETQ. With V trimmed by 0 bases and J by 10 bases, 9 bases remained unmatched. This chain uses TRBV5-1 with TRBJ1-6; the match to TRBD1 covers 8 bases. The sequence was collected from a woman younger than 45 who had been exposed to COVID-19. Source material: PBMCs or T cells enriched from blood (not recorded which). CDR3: CASSLAVRQGTSPLHF. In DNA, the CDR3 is TGCGCCAGCAGCTTGGCCGTCCGACAGGGGACATCACCCCTCCACTTT.